The clone carrying this TCR beta chain came up a few times. The data belong to a study of glioma-infiltrating T cells after dendritic cell vaccination. The method was immunoSEQ multiplex PCR; TCRdb's version includes in-frame clones alone and lacks a portion of them. Of 75,000 to 100,000 clones detected, 70% to 80% appear once; the ten largest clones hold approximately 6%. Germline lookup yields CDR1 SGHTA and CDR2 FQGNSA. Trimming took 3 bases from V and 6 from J; bases not matched to a gene: 17. This CDR3 comprises 19 residues. The chain is built from TRBV7-2 and TRBJ2-2; 9 bases are a match to TRBD2. The sample consisted of blood, taken before dendritic cell vaccination. The origin of this receptor is a human donor with glioblastoma. As DNA, the CDR3 is TGTGCCAGCAGCTTCCCAAGGTCATCTAGCGGGGAACGGGCCGGGGAGCTGTTTTTT. Translated: CASSFPRSSSGERAGELFF.